This T cell receptor (beta chain) was sequenced for a study of cytomegalovirus exposure and HLA in healthy donors. Trimming shortened V by 0 bases and J by 4 bases, and 12 bases separated the two germline ends. This CDR3 contains 15 residues. CDR1 and CDR2 (germline): MNHEY, SVGAGI. Points from the study as a whole: As was reported, the classifier diagnosed cytomegalovirus status with high specificity and sensitivity. Accurate HLA-A and HLA-B prediction from TCR beta sequences was reported for most subjects. Most TCR beta V segments were productive about 90% or about 30% of the time in an earlier analysis. Whilst most TCR sequences proved rare, a subset of public TCRs occurred across many donors.

Primers: 60 Vbeta forward and 13 Jbeta reverse. Assay used: immunoSEQ multiplex PCR; TCRdb lists only in-frame clones, some missing. The data show roughly 33,000 clones, roughly 80% seen once. Notes on this clone: Its target is not known.

The sequence was obtained from a male donor in good health and CMV-seronegative. Material for sequencing was PBMCs. V usage is TRBV6-5 and J usage is TRBJ2-5; maybe TRBD2 (6 bases). The CDR3 DNA reads as TGTGCCAGCAGTTACTCGGGGGAGGATGGAGAGACCCAGTACTTC. It specifies CASSYSGEDGETQYF.